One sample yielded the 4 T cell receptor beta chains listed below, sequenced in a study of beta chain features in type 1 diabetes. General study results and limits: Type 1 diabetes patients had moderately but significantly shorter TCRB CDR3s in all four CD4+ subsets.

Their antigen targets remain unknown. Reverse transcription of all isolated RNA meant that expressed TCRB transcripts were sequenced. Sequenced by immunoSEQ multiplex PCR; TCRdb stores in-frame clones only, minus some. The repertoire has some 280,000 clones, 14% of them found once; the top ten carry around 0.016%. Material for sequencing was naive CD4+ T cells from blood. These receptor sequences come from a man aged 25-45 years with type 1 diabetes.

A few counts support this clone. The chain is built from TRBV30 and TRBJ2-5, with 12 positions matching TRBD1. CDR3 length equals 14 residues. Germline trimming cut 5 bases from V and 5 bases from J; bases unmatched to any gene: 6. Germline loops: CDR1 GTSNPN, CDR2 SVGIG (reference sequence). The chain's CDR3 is CAWSGTGGRETQYF. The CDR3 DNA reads TGTGCCTGGTCCGGGACAGGGGGCCGGGAGACCCAGTACTTC.

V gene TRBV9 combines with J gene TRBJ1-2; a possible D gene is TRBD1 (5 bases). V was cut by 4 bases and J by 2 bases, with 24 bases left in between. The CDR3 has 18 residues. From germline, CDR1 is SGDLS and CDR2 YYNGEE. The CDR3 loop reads CASSPRYVGAGENYGYTF. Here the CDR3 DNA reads TGTGCCAGCAGCCCGCGTTATGTAGGGGCAGGTGAAAACTATGGCTACACCTTC.

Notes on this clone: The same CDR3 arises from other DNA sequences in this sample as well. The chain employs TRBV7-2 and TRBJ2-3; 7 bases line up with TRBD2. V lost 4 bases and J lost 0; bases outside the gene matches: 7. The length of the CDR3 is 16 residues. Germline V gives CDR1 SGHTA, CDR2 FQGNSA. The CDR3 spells CASSSRLAASTDTQYF. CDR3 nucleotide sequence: TGTGCCAGCAGCTCACGACTAGCAGCTAGCACAGATACGCAGTATTTT.

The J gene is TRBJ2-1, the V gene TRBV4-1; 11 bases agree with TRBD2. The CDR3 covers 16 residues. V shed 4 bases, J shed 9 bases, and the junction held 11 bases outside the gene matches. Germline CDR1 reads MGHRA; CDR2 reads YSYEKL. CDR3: CASSRGRLAGSSEQFF. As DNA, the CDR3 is TGCGCCAGCAGCCGGGGTCGACTAGCGGGATCCAGTGAGCAGTTCTTC.